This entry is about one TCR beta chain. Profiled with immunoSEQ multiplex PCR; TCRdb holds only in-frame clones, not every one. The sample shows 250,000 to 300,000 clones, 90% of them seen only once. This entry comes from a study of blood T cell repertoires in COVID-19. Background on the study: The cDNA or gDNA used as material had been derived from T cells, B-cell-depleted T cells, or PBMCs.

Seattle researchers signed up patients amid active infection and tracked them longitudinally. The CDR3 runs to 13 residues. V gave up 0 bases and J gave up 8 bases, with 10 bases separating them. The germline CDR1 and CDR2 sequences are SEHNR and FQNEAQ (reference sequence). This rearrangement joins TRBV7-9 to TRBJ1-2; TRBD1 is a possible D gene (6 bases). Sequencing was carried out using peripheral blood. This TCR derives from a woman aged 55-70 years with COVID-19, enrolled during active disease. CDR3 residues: CASSLARTAGYTF. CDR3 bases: TGTGCCAGCAGCTTAGCGAGGACAGCAGGCTACACCTTC. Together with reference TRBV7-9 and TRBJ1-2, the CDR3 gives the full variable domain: DTGVSQNPRHKITKRGQNVTFRCDPISEHNRLYWYRQTLGQGPEFLTYFQNEAQLEKSRLLSDRFSAERPKGSFSTLEIQRTEQGDSAMYLCASSLARTAGYTFGSGTRLTVV.